This T cell receptor beta chain comes out of a study of control samples from healthy donors and cancer patients (dated by TCRdb to the early 2020s). The CDR3 spans 14 residues, from the cysteine through the phenylalanine. The sequence is cut down to CDR3 DNA, 42 bases in frame from base 1. Relative to germline, V is 6 bases shorter and J is 3 bases shorter, with 14 bases between their ends. CDR1 MDHEN and CDR2 SYDVKM were looked up in the germline V gene. Note on this clone: Its antigen remains unidentified. Base qualities are not at hand, and no much larger clone is one base apart.

The library was prepared using the immunoSEQ multiplex PCR assay. This is the immuneACCESS table as TCRdb keeps it, with only in-frame sequences that have V and J called. A part of the clones is gone; compared with another copy, unresolved V genes explain less than half, and the rest is unexplained. The sample table lists about 140,000 clones, roughly 92% of them with a count of one. 11% of the sample comes from the top ten. Specimen: blood. The chain joins TRBV28 to TRBJ1-2, with a tentative D gene TRBD1 over 6 matching bases. This receptor was obtained from a man aged 30-40 years in good health. The bases read TGTGCCAGCAGGCCCTGGGAGGGGGACTATGGCTACACCTTC. The encoded protein is CASRPWEGDYGYTF.